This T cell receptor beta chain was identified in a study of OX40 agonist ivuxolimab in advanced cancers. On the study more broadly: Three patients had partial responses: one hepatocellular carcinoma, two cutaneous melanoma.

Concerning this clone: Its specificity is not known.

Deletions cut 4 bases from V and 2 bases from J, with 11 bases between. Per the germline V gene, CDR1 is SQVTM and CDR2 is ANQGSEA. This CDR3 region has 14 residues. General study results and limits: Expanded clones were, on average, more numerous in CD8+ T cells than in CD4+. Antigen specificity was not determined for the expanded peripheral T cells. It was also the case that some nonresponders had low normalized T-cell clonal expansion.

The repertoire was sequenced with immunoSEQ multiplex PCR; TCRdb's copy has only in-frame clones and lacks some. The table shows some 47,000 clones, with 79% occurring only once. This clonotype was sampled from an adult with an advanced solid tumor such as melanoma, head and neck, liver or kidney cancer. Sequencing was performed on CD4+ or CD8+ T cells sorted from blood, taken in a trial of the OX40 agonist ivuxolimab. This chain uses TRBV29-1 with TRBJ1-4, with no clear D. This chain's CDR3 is CSVGGVSTNEKLFF. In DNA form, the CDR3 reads TGCAGCGTTGGTGGGGTCTCGACTAATGAAAAACTGTTTTTT.